One and the same sample provided the 29 T cell receptor beta chains below, sequenced in a study of identifying expanded T cells in peripheral blood (dated by TCRdb to the late 2010s). Library preparation employed the immunoSEQ multiplex PCR assay. TCRdb mirrors the immuneACCESS table, restricted to in-frame sequences. Some clones are absent from its copies; in checked studies, under half trace to an unresolved V gene, and the reason for the others is unknown. The sample records 100,000 to 150,000 clones, about 80% of which are singletons. 3% to 3.5% of the sample is held by the ten biggest clonotypes. Sample: blood. All receptors derive from a person between 18 and 75 years old in good health.

This chain connects TRBV11-3 to TRBJ1-1; D gene unclear. The V end lost 0 bases, the J end lost 1 base, and 18 bases lay between the germline ends. CDR3 length: 18 amino acids. Germline CDR1 is SGHNT and CDR2 is YENEEA. The CDR3 is CASSLDLRPVKENTEAFF. CDR3 DNA sequence: TGTGCCAGCAGCTTAGACCTGCGCCCTGTGAAAGAGAACACTGAAGCTTTCTTT.

This chain joins TRBV18 and TRBJ2-7; tentatively, D is TRBD1 (6 bases). This CDR3 spans 15 amino acids. The germline V gene has CDR1 KGHSH and CDR2 LQKENI. V was shortened by 4 bases and J by 7 bases, with 20 bases between the two germline ends. CDR3 DNA sequence: TGTGCCAGCTCACAGCCCCGGGACACTCATAGGGAGCAGTACTTC. Translated, it gives CASSQPRDTHREQYF.

This clone was detected a few times. The chain uses TRBV5-1 and TRBJ1-6; 8 nucleotides match TRBD1. Looked up from germline, CDR1 is SGHRS and CDR2 is YFSETQ. The CDR3 covers 19 residues. Trimming at V came to 3 bases and at J to 7 bases, leaving 18 bases not matched to a gene. The chain's CDR3 is CASSSRDRLSQIRNSPLHF. The CDR3 nucleotides are TGCGCCAGCAGCTCCCGGGACAGGCTCTCGCAAATTAGGAATTCACCCCTCCACTTT.

There are a few counts of this clone. The V gene is TRBV7-2, the J gene TRBJ1-1; 7 bases match TRBD1. The ends lost 5 bases at V and 11 bases at J; junction bases unmatched: 8. This CDR3 is 12 amino acids long. The germline CDR1 and CDR2 sequences are SGHTA and FQGNSA. The CDR3 DNA follows: TGTGCCAGCAGCCCCCGCACAGGGGACGCTTTCTTT. Encoded protein: CASSPRTGDAFF.

This sequence joins TRBV6-5 and TRBJ2-7, with D maybe TRBD1 (6 bases). Germline V gene data show CDR1 as MNHEY and CDR2 as SVGAGI. V was shortened by 2 bases and J by 3 bases, with 8 bases between the two germline ends. The CDR3 covers 13 residues. CDR3 residues: CASSYVDSYEQYF. CDR3 DNA: TGTGCCAGCAGTTACGTGGACAGCTACGAGCAGTACTTC.

In this sample, this clone turned up a few times. V is TRBV11-3 and J is TRBJ2-1; tentative D call: TRBD2 (6 bases). Germline lookup yields CDR1 SGHNT and CDR2 YENEEA. V lost 1 base to trimming and J lost 9 bases, with 13 bases between them. The CDR3 runs 14 residues. CDR3 sequence reads: CASSLVVEGGEQFF. In DNA form, the CDR3 reads TGTGCCAGCAGCTTAGTAGTCGAGGGAGGTGAGCAGTTCTTC.

The chain recombines TRBV6-5 with TRBJ2-7, with 8 positions matching TRBD2. V dropped 2 bases and J dropped 4; count of bases not matched to a gene: 4. The CDR3 totals 14 residues. Germline CDR1 reads MNHEY; CDR2 reads SVGAGI. CDR3 sequence: CASSYGSGGYEQYF. The CDR3 nucleotides read TGTGCCAGCAGTTACGGCTCGGGGGGGTACGAGCAGTACTTC.

The chain uses TRBV15 and TRBJ2-2; TRBD2 is a possible D gene (6 bases). CDR3 length equals 17 residues. V lost 7 bases to trimming and J lost 0 bases, with 18 bases between them. Germline CDR1 is LNHNV and CDR2 is YYDKDF (reference sequence). CDR3 amino acids: CATTSGVAFANTGELFF. CDR3 sequence (DNA): TGTGCCACCACCTCGGGAGTGGCATTCGCGAACACCGGGGAGCTGTTTTTT.

As DNA, the CDR3 is TGCGCCAGCAGCCCAACCCCGGGGCAGCCCCAGCATTTT. This encodes CASSPTPGQPQHF. V is TRBV5-1 and J is TRBJ1-5; no clear D. Deletions cut 4 bases from V and 7 bases from J, with 12 bases between. The CDR3 runs to 13 residues. The germline V gene has CDR1 SGHRS and CDR2 YFSETQ.

The rearrangement uses TRBV15 and TRBJ1-3; D perhaps matches TRBD1 (6 bases). CDR1 and CDR2 from the germline V gene are LNHNV and YYDKDF (reference sequence). Trimming left V 5 bases short and J 1 base short, with 12 bases between. The CDR3 has 15 residues. The CDR3 is CATSRQTGSGNTIYF. Here the CDR3 DNA reads TGTGCCACCAGCCGACAAACAGGGTCTGGAAACACCATATATTTT.

The rearrangement uses TRBV21-1 and TRBJ2-2; whether TRBD2, the table's D call, matches the DNA was not checked. TRBV21-1 is labeled a pseudogene. The CDR3 length is 20 residues. The DNA for the CDR3 is TGTGCCAGCAGCAAAGATCCAAGGGGGAGGGCTCCCCATTTTGCGGGGGAGCTGTTTTTT. Amino acids: CASSKDPRGRAPHFAGELFF.

V and J are TRBV5-1 and TRBJ2-2, with a tentative D call TRBD2 (6 bases). The V gene's germline CDR1 is SGHRS and CDR2 YFSETQ. V lost 0 bases to trimming and J lost 5 bases, with 11 bases between them. This CDR3 spans 15 amino acids. CDR3 residues: CASSLDVGGTGELFF. The CDR3 DNA is TGCGCCAGCAGCTTGGATGTTGGGGGGACCGGGGAGCTGTTTTTT.

The chain is built from TRBV27 and TRBJ1-2; D not certain. Trimming left V 0 bases short and J 5 bases short, with 13 bases between. This CDR3 comprises 15 residues. Germline V gene data show CDR1 as MNHEY and CDR2 as SMNVEV (reference sequence). The chain's CDR3 is CASSLSGSWRYGYTF. The CDR3 region has the DNA TGTGCCAGCAGTTTATCCGGGTCGTGGAGGTATGGCTACACCTTC.

The V gene is TRBV15, the J gene TRBJ2-1; 10 bases align to TRBD2. This CDR3 is built from 15 residues. After removal of 4 bases from V and 3 bases from J, the junction contained 3 bases not matched to a gene. Germline CDR1 is LNHNV and CDR2 is YYDKDF (reference sequence). In DNA, the CDR3 is TGTGCCACCAGCATCGAGCGGGGGGGCTACAATGAGCAGTTCTTC. This encodes CATSIERGGYNEQFF.

The CDR3 protein is CASSLGLAGTYEQYF. The CDR3 DNA reads TGTGCCAGCAGCTTAGGTTTAGCGGGGACCTACGAGCAGTACTTC. This chain connects TRBV7-8 to TRBJ2-7; TRBD2 aligns across 8 bases. V gave up 1 base and J gave up 2 bases; unmatched junction bases: 4. The CDR3 runs to 15 residues. CDR1 is SGHVS, CDR2 FQNEAQ, per germline.

The chain joins TRBV7-2 to TRBJ2-3; a weak D match, TRBD2 (5 bases). This CDR3 spans 16 amino acids. V lost 2 bases and J lost 5, with 17 bases in between. Germline V lookup: CDR1 SGHTA, CDR2 FQGNSA. CDR3 sequence (DNA): TGTGCCAGCAGCTTAATAGGCGGGTCGGCGGGAGATACGCAGTATTTT. Translating gives CASSLIGGSAGDTQYF.

The chain links TRBV6-1 to TRBJ2-5; no reliable D call. Between the trimmed V and J ends, which lost 6 bases and 5 bases, there was a span of 13 bases. CDR3 size: 13 residues. CDR1 MNHNS and CDR2 SASEGT come from the germline V gene. The CDR3 nucleotides are TGTGCCAGCAGGGAGTTCCCGATCGAGACCCAGTACTTC. Translation gives CASREFPIETQYF.

The chain has TRBV11-2 and TRBJ2-5, with D uncertain. The CDR3 covers 15 residues. Germline CDR1 SGHAT, CDR2 FQNNGV. Trimming cost V 3 bases and J 1 base, with 12 bases left between them. CDR3 DNA sequence: TGTGCCAGCAGCTTTATCGGCGTGTCCCAAGAGACCCAGTACTTC. Translating it yields CASSFIGVSQETQYF.

This clone showed up just a few times. The chain has TRBV30 and TRBJ1-6; D not resolved. The germline V gene encodes CDR1 GTSNPN and CDR2 SVGIG (reference sequence). V lost 4 bases and J lost 4, with 8 bases in between. This CDR3 contains 13 residues. CDR3 coding DNA: TGTGCCTGGATGGGGAATTATAATTCACCCCTCCACTTT. This encodes CAWMGNYNSPLHF.

This chain connects TRBV11-1 to TRBJ1-2; possibly TRBD1 for D (6 bases). Germline lookup yields CDR1 SGHAT and CDR2 FQDESV (reference sequence). The CDR3 has 14 residues. V was clipped by 4 bases and J by 8 bases, with 17 bases between them. This CDR3 is CASSSPPGDWGYTF. CDR3 in DNA: TGTGCCAGCAGCTCCCCACCAGGGGATTGGGGCTACACCTTC.

J is TRBJ1-5 and V is TRBV19, with D possibly matching TRBD1 (5 bases). V was trimmed by 8 bases and J by 3 bases, leaving 11 bases between them. CDR3 size: 13 residues. Germline V lookup: CDR1 LNHDA, CDR2 SQIVND (reference sequence). The CDR3 DNA follows: TGTGCCAGTGTTGGGGGTGCCAATCAGCCCCAGCATTTT. This sequence encodes CASVGGANQPQHF. Full variable domain (rest looked up from reference TRBV19 and TRBJ1-5): DGGITQSPKYLFRKEGQNVTLSCEQNLNHDAMYWYRQDPGQGLRLIYYSQIVNDFQKGDIAEGYSVSREKKESFPLTVTSAQKNPTAFYLCASVGGANQPQHFGDGTRLSIL.

The CDR3 loop reads CAWSVDPGNTIYF. The CDR3 DNA follows: TGTGCCTGGAGTGTAGATCCTGGAAACACCATATATTTT. The rearrangement joins TRBV30 to TRBJ1-3; D is unclear. Per the germline V gene, CDR1 is GTSNPN and CDR2 is SVGIG (reference sequence). Trimming shortened V by 0 bases and J by 2 bases, and 5 bases separated the two germline ends. This CDR3 has 13 amino acids.

The chain couples TRBV6-5 to TRBJ1-2; possibly TRBD1 for D (5 bases). Germline CDR1 MNHEY, CDR2 SVGAGI. The CDR3 spans 13 residues. V gave up 8 bases and J gave up 8 bases, with 18 bases separating them. The CDR3 bases are TGTGCCAGCGCCAGGGAAGGGAGGCACGGCTACACCTTC. Translated, it gives CASAREGRHGYTF.

This clone came up once. The J gene is TRBJ1-2, the V gene TRBV11-2; 9 nucleotides agree with TRBD1. CDR3 length: 15 residues. V trimming: 2 bases; J trimming: 7 bases; junction bases outside the gene matches: 8. Germline CDR1 and CDR2: SGHAT and FQNNGV. CDR3 bases: TGTGCCAGCAGCTTAACCACCGGGACAGGGACTGGCTACACCTTC. This translates into CASSLTTGTGTGYTF.

The chain is built from TRBV7-2 and TRBJ2-7, with TRBD1 as a possible D gene (6 bases). CDR1 and CDR2 (germline): SGHTA, FQGNSA. Trimming pared 8 bases from V and 3 bases from J, leaving 17 bases between. CDR3 length: 14 residues. The CDR3 coding sequence is TGTGCCAGCTCCCAGGGGCCTGGGAACTACGAGCAGTACTTC. This sequence encodes CASSQGPGNYEQYF.

This chain connects TRBV4-3 to TRBJ1-1; tentatively, D is TRBD1 (6 bases). Germline CDR1 is LGHNA and CDR2 is YSLEER. This CDR3 is 16 amino acids long. Trimming pared 2 bases from V and 1 base from J, leaving 14 bases between. The CDR3: CASSQSKGGANTEAFF. In DNA, the CDR3 is TGCGCCAGCAGCCAAAGTAAGGGGGGCGCGAACACTGAAGCTTTCTTT.

The genes are TRBV19 and TRBJ1-2; D gene ambiguous. The V gene lost 8 bases and the J gene lost 2 bases, with 15 bases spanning the gap. Germline V gives CDR1 LNHDA, CDR2 SQIVND (reference sequence). This CDR3 is built from 14 residues. This CDR3 reads CASSLDRFNYGYTF. The CDR3 DNA reads as TGTGCCAGTTCGCTCGACCGTTTCAACTATGGCTACACCTTC.

This clone was recorded once. At the DNA level, this CDR3 is encoded by other sequences in the same sample as well. This chain links TRBV9 with TRBJ1-6; no clear D gene. CDR1 is SGDLS, CDR2 YYNGEE, per germline. Trimming stripped 0 bases from V and 5 bases from J, with 0 bases between. The CDR3 has 12 residues. CDR3: CASSVDNSPLHF. CDR3 DNA sequence: TGTGCCAGCAGCGTAGATAATTCACCCCTCCACTTT.

V usage is TRBV28 and J usage is TRBJ2-5; a weak D match, TRBD2 (5 bases). Germline-derived CDR1 and CDR2 are MDHEN and SYDVKM. The V end was cut by 3 bases, the J end by 6 bases, with 17 bases between. The CDR3 totals 15 residues. CDR3 residues: CASSLSSGVGKTQYF. The CDR3 bases are TGTGCCAGCAGTTTGAGTTCCGGGGTCGGTAAGACCCAGTACTTC.